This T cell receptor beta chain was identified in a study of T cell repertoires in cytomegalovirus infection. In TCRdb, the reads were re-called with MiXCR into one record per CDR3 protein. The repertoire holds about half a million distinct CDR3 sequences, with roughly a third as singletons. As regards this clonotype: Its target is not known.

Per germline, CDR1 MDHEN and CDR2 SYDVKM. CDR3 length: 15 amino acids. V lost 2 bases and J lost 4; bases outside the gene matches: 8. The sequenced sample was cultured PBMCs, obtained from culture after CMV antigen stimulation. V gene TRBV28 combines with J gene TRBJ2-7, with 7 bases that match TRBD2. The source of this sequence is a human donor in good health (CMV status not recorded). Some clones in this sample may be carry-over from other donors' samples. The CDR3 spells CASSLIAGEQYEQYF. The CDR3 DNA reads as TGTGCCAGCAGTTTAATTGCGGGGGAACAGTACGAGCAGTACTTC.